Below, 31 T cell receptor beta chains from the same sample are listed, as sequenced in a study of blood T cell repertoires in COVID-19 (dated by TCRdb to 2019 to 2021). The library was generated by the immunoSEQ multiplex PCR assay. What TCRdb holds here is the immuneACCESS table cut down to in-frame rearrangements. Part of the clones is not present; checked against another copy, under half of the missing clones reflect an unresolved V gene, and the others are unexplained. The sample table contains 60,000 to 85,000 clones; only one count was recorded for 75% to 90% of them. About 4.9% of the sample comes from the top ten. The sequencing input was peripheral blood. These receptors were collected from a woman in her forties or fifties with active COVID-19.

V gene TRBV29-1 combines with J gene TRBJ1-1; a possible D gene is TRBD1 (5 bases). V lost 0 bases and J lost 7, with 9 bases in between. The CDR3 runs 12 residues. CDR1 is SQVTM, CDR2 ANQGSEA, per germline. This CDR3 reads CSVEDWGREAFF. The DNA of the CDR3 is TGCAGCGTTGAAGATTGGGGCCGTGAAGCTTTCTTT.

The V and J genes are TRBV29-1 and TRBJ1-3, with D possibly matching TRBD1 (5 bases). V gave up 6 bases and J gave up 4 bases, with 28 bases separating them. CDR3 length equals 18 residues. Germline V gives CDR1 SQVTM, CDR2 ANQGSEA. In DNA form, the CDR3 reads TGCAGCGTGGGAGGAGGCGGCAGGGTTTCGAGTTCGGGAAACACCATATATTTT. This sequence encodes CSVGGGGRVSSSGNTIYF.

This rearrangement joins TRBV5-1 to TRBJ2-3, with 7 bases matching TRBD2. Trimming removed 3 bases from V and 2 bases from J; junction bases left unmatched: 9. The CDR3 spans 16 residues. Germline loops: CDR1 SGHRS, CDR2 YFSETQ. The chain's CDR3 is CASSSGGSISTDTQYF. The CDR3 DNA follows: TGCGCCAGCAGCTCCGGCGGGAGTATCTCCACAGATACGCAGTATTTT.

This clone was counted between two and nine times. The chain's CDR3 is CASSLKGTPGGYEQYF. In DNA, the CDR3 is TGTGCCAGCAGCTTAAAGGGGACGCCGGGAGGCTACGAGCAGTACTTC. The chain employs TRBV5-4 and TRBJ2-7, with 7 bases matching TRBD2. Germline loops: CDR1 SGHNT, CDR2 YYREEE (reference sequence). The V and J ends lost 2 bases and 3 bases, in that order; junction bases with no gene match: 11. This CDR3 region has 16 residues.

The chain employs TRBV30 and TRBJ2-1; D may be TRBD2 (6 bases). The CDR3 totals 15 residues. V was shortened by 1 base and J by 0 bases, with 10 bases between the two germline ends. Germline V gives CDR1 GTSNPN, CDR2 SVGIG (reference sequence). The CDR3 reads CAWSGWRGSYNEQFF. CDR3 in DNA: TGTGCCTGGAGTGGGTGGAGGGGCTCCTACAATGAGCAGTTCTTC.

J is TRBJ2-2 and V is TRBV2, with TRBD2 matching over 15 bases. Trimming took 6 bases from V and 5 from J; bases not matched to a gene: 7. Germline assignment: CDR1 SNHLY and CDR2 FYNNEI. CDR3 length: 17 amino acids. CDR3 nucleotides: TGTGCCAGCAGAAAGGGACTAGCGGGAGGCGGTACCGGGGAGCTGTTTTTT. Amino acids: CASRKGLAGGGTGELFF.

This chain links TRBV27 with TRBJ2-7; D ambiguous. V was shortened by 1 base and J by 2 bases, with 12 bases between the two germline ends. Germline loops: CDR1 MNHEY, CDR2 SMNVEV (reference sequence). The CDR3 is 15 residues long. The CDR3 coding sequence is TGTGCCAGCAGTTTATACCCAGGTCCCCCCTACGAGCAGTACTTC. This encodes CASSLYPGPPYEQYF.

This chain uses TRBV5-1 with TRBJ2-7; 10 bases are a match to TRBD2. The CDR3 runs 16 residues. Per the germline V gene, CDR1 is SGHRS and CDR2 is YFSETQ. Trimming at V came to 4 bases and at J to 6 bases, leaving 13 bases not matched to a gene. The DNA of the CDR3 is TGCGCCAGCAGCGTCTCTAGCGGGAGCCAGATTCGCGAGCAGTACTTC. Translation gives CASSVSSGSQIREQYF.

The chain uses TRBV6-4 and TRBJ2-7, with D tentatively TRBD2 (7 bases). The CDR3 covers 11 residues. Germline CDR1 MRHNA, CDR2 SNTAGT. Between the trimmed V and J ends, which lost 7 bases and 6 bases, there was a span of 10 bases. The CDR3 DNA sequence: TGTGCCAGCAAGGGGGGGCTCGAGCAGTACTTC. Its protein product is CASKGGLEQYF.

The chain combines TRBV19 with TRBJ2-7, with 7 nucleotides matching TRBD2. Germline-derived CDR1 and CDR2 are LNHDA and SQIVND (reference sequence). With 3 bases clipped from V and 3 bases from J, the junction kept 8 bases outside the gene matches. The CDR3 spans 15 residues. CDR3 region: CASSMASGVGYEQYF. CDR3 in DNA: TGTGCCAGTAGTATGGCTAGCGGAGTGGGCTACGAGCAGTACTTC.

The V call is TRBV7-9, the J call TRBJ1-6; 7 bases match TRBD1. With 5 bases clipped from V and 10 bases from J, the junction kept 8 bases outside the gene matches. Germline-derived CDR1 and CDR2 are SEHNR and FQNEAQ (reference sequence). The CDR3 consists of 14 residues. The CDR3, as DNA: TGTGCCAGCAGCGTCGGACAGGTTAACTCACCCCTCCACTTT. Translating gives CASSVGQVNSPLHF.

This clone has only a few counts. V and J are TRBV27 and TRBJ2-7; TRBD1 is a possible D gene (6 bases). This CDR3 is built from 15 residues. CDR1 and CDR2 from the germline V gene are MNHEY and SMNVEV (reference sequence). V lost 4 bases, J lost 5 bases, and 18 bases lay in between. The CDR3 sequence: CASSYEQGIRNEQYF. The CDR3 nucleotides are TGTGCCAGCAGTTACGAACAGGGAATCCGCAACGAGCAGTACTTC.

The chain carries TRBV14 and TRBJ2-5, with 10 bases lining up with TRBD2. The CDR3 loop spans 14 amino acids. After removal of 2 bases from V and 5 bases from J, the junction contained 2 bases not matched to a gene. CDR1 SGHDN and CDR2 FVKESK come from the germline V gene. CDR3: CASSQLAGAETQYF. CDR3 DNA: TGTGCCAGCAGCCAACTAGCGGGAGCGGAGACCCAGTACTTC.

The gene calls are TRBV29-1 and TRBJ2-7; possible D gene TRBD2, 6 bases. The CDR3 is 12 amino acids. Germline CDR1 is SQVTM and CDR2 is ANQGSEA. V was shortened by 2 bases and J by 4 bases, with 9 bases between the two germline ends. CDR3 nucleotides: TGCAGCGTTGAACGGGGGAAGTACGAGCAGTACTTC. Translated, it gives CSVERGKYEQYF.

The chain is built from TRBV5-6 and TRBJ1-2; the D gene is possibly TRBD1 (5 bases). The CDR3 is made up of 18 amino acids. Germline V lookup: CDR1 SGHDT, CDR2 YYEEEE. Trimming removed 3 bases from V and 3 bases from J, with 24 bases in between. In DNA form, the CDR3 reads TGTGCCAGCAGCTCGTCAGTTCTTACGCCATTAGGGGACTATGGCTACACCTTC. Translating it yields CASSSSVLTPLGDYGYTF.

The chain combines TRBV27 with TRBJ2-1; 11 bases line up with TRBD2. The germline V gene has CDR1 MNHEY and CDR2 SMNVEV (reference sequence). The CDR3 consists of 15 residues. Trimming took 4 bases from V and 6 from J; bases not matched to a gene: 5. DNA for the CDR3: TGTGCCAGCAGTTCCGGACTAGCGGGTGTCAATGAGCAGTTCTTC. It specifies CASSSGLAGVNEQFF.

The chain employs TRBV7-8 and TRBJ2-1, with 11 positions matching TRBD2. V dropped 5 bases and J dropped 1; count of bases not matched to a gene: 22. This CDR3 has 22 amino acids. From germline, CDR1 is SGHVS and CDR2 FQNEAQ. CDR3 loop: CASSRMGTPGTSGTTSYNEQFF. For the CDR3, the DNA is TGTGCCAGCAGCCGAATGGGGACACCAGGGACTAGCGGAACCACTTCCTACAATGAGCAGTTCTTC.

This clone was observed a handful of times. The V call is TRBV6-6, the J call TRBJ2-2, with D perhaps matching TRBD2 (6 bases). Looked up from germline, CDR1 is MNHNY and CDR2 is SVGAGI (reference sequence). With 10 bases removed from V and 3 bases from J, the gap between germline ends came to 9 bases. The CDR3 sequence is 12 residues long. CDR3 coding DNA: TGTGCCACCCGGAGGGACACCGGGGAGCTGTTTTTT. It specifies CATRRDTGELFF.

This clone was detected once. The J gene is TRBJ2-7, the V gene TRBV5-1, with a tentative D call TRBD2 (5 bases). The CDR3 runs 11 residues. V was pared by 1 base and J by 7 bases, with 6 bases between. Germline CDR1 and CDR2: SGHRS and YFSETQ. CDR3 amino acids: CASSLPGEQYF. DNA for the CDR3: TGCGCCAGCAGCTTGCCGGGGGAGCAGTACTTC.

CDR3 region: CSVVAGLAKNIQYF. DNA of the CDR3: TGCAGCGTTGTCGCGGGGTTGGCCAAAAACATTCAGTACTTC. J is TRBJ2-4 and V is TRBV29-1, with D maybe TRBD2 (6 bases). Trimming took off 4 bases at V and 1 base at J, with 11 bases between the two ends. CDR1 is SQVTM and CDR2 is ANQGSEA in the germline V gene. This CDR3 has 14 residues. Full variable domain (outside the CDR3, taken from reference TRBV29-1 and TRBJ2-4): SAVISQKPSRDICQRGTSLTIQCQVDSQVTMMFWYRQQPGQSLTLIATANQGSEATYESGFVIDKFPISRPNLTFSTLTVSNMSPEDSSIYLCSVVAGLAKNIQYFGAGTRLSVL.

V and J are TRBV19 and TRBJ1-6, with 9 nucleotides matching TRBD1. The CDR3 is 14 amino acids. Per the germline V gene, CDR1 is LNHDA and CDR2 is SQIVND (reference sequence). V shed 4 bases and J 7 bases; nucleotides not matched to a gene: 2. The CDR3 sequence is CASSTGTGNSPLHF. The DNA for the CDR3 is TGTGCCAGTAGTACTGGGACAGGGAATTCACCCCTCCACTTT.

CDR3 protein: CASSYSSGRTAKNIQYF. The CDR3 nucleotides are TGTGCCAGCAGCTACAGTAGCGGGAGAACTGCCAAAAACATTCAGTACTTC. V and J are TRBV11-2 and TRBJ2-4; 9 bases are a match to TRBD2. The trim removed 4 bases at V and 1 base at J, leaving 8 bases unmatched. Per germline, CDR1 SGHAT and CDR2 FQNNGV. CDR3 length equals 17 residues.

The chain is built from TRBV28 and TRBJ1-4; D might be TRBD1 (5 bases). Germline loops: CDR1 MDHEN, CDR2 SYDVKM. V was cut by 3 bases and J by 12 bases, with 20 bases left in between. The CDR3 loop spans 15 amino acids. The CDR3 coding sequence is TGTGCCAGCAGTTTTCAACAGGCAGGCAATAGGGAACTGTTTTTT. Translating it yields CASSFQQAGNRELFF.

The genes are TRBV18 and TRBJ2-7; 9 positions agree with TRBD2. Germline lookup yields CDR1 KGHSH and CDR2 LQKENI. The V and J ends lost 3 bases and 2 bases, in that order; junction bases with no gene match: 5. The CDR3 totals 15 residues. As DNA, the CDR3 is TGTGCCAGCTCACCCTCTAGCGGGATCACCTACGAGCAGTACTTC. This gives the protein CASSPSSGITYEQYF.

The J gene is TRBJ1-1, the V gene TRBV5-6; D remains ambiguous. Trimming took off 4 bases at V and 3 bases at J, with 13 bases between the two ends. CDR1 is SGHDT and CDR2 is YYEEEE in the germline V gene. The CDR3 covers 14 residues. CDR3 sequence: CASSARGGHTEAFF. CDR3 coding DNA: TGTGCCAGCAGCGCACGAGGAGGCCACACTGAAGCTTTCTTT.

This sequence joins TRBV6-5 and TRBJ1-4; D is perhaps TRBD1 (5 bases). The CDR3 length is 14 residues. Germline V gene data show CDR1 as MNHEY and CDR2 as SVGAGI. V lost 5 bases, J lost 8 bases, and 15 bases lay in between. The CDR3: CASSPRGSEEKLFF. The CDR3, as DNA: TGTGCCAGCAGTCCCCGGGGGTCTGAGGAAAAACTGTTTTTT.

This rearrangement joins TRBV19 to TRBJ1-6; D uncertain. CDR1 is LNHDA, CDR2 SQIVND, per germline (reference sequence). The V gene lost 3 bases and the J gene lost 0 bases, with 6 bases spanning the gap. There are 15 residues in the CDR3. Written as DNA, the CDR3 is TGTGCCAGTAGTATTGAGAGCTCCTATAATTCACCCCTCCACTTT. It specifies CASSIESSYNSPLHF.

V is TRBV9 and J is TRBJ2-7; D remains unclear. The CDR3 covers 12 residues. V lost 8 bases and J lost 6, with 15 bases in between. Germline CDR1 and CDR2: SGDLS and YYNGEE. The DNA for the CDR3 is TGTGCCAGTGGATCGACGGGTAGCGAGCAGTACTTC. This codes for CASGSTGSEQYF.

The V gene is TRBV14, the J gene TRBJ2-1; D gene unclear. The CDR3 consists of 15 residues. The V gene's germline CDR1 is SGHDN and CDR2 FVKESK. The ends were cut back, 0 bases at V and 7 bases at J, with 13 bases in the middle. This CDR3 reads CASSQDRVLSNEQFF. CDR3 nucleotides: TGTGCCAGCAGCCAAGATCGGGTACTTTCGAATGAGCAGTTCTTC. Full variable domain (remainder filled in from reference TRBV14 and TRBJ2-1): EAGVTQFPSHSVIEKGQTVTLRCDPISGHDNLYWYRRVMGKEIKFLLHFVKESKQDESGMPNNRFLAERTGGTYSTLKVQPAELEDSGVYFCASSQDRVLSNEQFFGPGTRLTVL.

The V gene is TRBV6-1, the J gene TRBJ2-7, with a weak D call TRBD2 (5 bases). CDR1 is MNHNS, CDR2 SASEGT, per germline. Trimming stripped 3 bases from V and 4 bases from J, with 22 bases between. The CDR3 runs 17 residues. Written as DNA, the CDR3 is TGTGCCAGCAGTGAGTCTTCCTTCGGCAGAGGGTTTTACGAGCAGTACTTC. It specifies CASSESSFGRGFYEQYF.

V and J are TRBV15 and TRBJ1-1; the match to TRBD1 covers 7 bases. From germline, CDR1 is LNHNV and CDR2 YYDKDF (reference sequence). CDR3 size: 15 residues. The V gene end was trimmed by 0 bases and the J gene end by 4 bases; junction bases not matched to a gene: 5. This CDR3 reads CATSREGQGVTEAFF. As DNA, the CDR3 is TGTGCCACCAGCAGAGAGGGGCAGGGGGTCACTGAAGCTTTCTTT.